What follows are 29 T cell receptor beta chains derived from one specimen sequenced in a study of OX40 agonist ivuxolimab in advanced cancers. Repertoires were generated with immunoSEQ multiplex PCR, while TCRdb's copy carries only in-frame clones and drops some. The table records some 81,000 clones, around 90% of them present only once. Sequencing was performed on CD4+ or CD8+ T cells sorted from blood, taken in a trial of the OX40 agonist ivuxolimab. The receptors originated from an adult with an advanced solid tumor such as melanoma, head and neck, liver or kidney cancer.

This chain connects TRBV5-4 to TRBJ2-6; D is uncertain. The CDR3 totals 16 residues. Trimming took 4 bases from V and 0 from J, leaving 11 bases between them. The germline V gene has CDR1 SGHNT and CDR2 YYREEE (reference sequence). The CDR3: CASSLGPSSGANVLTF. Written as DNA, the CDR3 is TGTGCCAGCAGCCTGGGCCCGAGCTCTGGGGCCAACGTCCTGACTTTC.

This clone was seen a handful of times. This rearrangement joins TRBV7-2 to TRBJ1-1; D remains unclear. CDR3 length: 14 residues. V lost 2 bases to trimming and J lost 6 bases, with 13 bases between them. Looked up from germline, CDR1 is SGHTA and CDR2 is FQGNSA. CDR3 coding DNA: TGTGCCAGCAGCTTAAGGCAGCGGTGGCCTGAAGCTTTCTTT. Translated, it gives CASSLRQRWPEAFF.

The CDR3 sequence: CSVGKGPYEQYF. The CDR3 region has the DNA TGCAGCGTTGGGAAGGGGCCCTACGAGCAGTACTTC. This chain links TRBV29-1 with TRBJ2-7, with D maybe TRBD1 (5 bases). The CDR3 length is 12 residues. Deletions cut 4 bases from V and 2 bases from J, with 9 bases between. Germline values: CDR1 SQVTM, CDR2 ANQGSEA.

This sequence joins TRBV19 and TRBJ1-2; 10 bases line up with TRBD1. J was trimmed by 7 bases and V by 4 bases; bases with no gene match: 12. This CDR3 region has 16 residues. Per the germline V gene, CDR1 is LNHDA and CDR2 is SQIVND (reference sequence). This CDR3 is CASSNLPGQGIGGYTF. The CDR3 DNA sequence: TGTGCCAGTAGTAACTTACCGGGACAGGGGATAGGTGGCTACACCTTC. The variable domain in full, with the rest retrieved from reference TRBV19 and TRBJ1-2, is DGGITQSPKYLFRKEGQNVTLSCEQNLNHDAMYWYRQDPGQGLRLIYYSQIVNDFQKGDIAEGYSVSREKKESFPLTVTSAQKNPTAFYLCASSNLPGQGIGGYTFGSGTRLTVV.

The genes are TRBV30 and TRBJ1-2; 7 nucleotides line up with TRBD1. Germline CDR1 reads GTSNPN; CDR2 reads SVGIG (reference sequence). Trimming at V came to 3 bases and at J to 6 bases, leaving 4 bases not matched to a gene. The CDR3 extends over 12 amino acids. The DNA of the CDR3 is TGTGCCTGGAGCTCACAGGGGAATGGCTACACCTTC. Translating gives CAWSSQGNGYTF.

The chain has TRBV19 and TRBJ2-1; TRBD2 agrees at 11 bases. The CDR3 runs to 16 residues. Unmatched junction bases numbered 3, after V lost 5 bases and J lost 0 bases. Germline values: CDR1 LNHDA, CDR2 SQIVND (reference sequence). CDR3 DNA sequence: TGTGCCAGTAGTCGTACTAGCGGGAGCTCCTACAATGAGCAGTTCTTC. Its translation is CASSRTSGSSYNEQFF. The entire variable domain, with the rest obtained from reference TRBV19 and TRBJ2-1, is as follows: DGGITQSPKYLFRKEGQNVTLSCEQNLNHDAMYWYRQDPGQGLRLIYYSQIVNDFQKGDIAEGYSVSREKKESFPLTVTSAQKNPTAFYLCASSRTSGSSYNEQFFGPGTRLTVL.

This clone turned up a few times. The rearrangement uses TRBV7-8 and TRBJ2-7; D not certain. This CDR3 region has 13 residues. With 3 bases removed from V and 0 bases from J, the gap between germline ends came to 6 bases. Germline assignment: CDR1 SGHVS and CDR2 FQNEAQ. CDR3 DNA sequence: TGTGCCAGCAGCTTCGCAAGCTCCTACGAGCAGTACTTC. This translates into CASSFASSYEQYF.

Of note for this clone: The junction departs from germline at one end; a sequencing error may be responsible. The CDR3 region is CASSLGQRGF. CDR3 nucleotide sequence: TGCGCCAGCAGCTTGGGACAGCGAGGTTTT. J is TRBJ1-4 and V is TRBV5-1; D is perhaps TRBD1 (5 bases). The CDR3 runs 10 residues. The germline CDR1 and CDR2 sequences are SGHRS and YFSETQ.

This chain joins TRBV7-3 and TRBJ2-1; either TRBD1 or TRBD2 may fit D (5 bases each). Trimming removed 2 bases at V and 1 base at J, with 6 bases between. Germline V gene data show CDR1 as SGHTA and CDR2 as FQGTGA. The CDR3 length is 14 residues. The CDR3, as DNA: TGTGCCAGCAGCTTAGGGGGTTCCTACAATGAGCAGTTCTTC. Its translation: CASSLGGSYNEQFF. Full variable domain (outside the CDR3, taken from reference TRBV7-3 and TRBJ2-1): GAGVSQTPSNKVTEKGKYVELRCDPISGHTALYWYRQSLGQGPEFLIYFQGTGAADDSGLPNDRFFAVRPEGSVSTLKIQRTERGDSAVYLCASSLGGSYNEQFFGPGTRLTVL.

CDR3: CASSFRTSGSDTQYF. CDR3 coding DNA: TGTGCCAGCAGCTTCCGGACTAGCGGGTCGGATACGCAGTATTTT. V usage is TRBV7-2 and J usage is TRBJ2-3; 11 bases match TRBD2. The length of the CDR3 is 15 residues. Trimming cost V 3 bases and J 6 bases; bases outside gene matches: 5. The germline V gene has CDR1 SGHTA and CDR2 FQGNSA.

The gene calls are TRBV7-2 and TRBJ1-5, with D unclear. V was trimmed by 2 bases and J by 3 bases, leaving 5 bases between them. Per the germline V gene, CDR1 is SGHTA and CDR2 is FQGNSA. The CDR3 has 13 residues. The CDR3 sequence: CASSLQNNQPQHF. The CDR3 DNA reads as TGTGCCAGCAGCTTACAGAACAATCAGCCCCAGCATTTT.

This clone was recorded only once. The chain carries TRBV7-9 and TRBJ1-1, with a weak D call TRBD1 (6 bases). The CDR3 runs 13 residues. Trimming shortened V by 5 bases and J by 3 bases, and 10 bases separated the two germline ends. From germline, CDR1 is SEHNR and CDR2 FQNEAQ (reference sequence). This chain's CDR3 is CASSLRQDTEAFF. CDR3 in DNA: TGTGCCAGCAGCCTCCGACAGGACACTGAAGCTTTCTTT.

The CDR3 region has the DNA TGTGCCACCAGCAGGGTGGGGCGGGGGGGGACGGAAGAGACCCAGTACTTC. This sequence encodes CATSRVGRGGTEETQYF. The chain links TRBV15 to TRBJ2-5, with TRBD2 identical over 9 bases. The trim removed 3 bases at V and 3 bases at J, leaving 11 bases unmatched. The length of the CDR3 is 17 residues. Per the germline V gene, CDR1 is LNHNV and CDR2 is YYDKDF (reference sequence).

The chain carries TRBV6-1 and TRBJ1-3; TRBD1 aligns across 7 bases. Unmatched junction bases numbered 8, after V lost 9 bases and J lost 0 bases. This CDR3 region has 15 residues. CDR1 MNHNS and CDR2 SASEGT come from the germline V gene. In nucleotides, the CDR3 is TGTGCCAGTCCCTCAACAGGGGACTCTGGAAACACCATATATTTT. Translation gives CASPSTGDSGNTIYF.

V usage is TRBV2 and J usage is TRBJ1-5, with 7 bases identical to TRBD1. The CDR3 sequence is 15 residues long. J was trimmed by 1 base and V by 5 bases; bases with no gene match: 5. Germline V gene lookup returns CDR1 SNHLY and CDR2 FYNNEI. CDR3 nucleotides: TGTGCCAGCAGTCTGACAGGGCCGAGCAATCAGCCCCAGCATTTT. Amino acids: CASSLTGPSNQPQHF.

The chain links TRBV19 to TRBJ1-1; D remains ambiguous. Trimming left V 3 bases short and J 0 bases short, with 11 bases between. Germline CDR1 is LNHDA and CDR2 is SQIVND (reference sequence). This CDR3 spans 15 amino acids. The CDR3 sequence is CASSMGSRMNTEAFF. CDR3 in DNA: TGTGCCAGTAGTATGGGCTCACGGATGAACACTGAAGCTTTCTTT.

The chain carries TRBV30 and TRBJ1-2; the D is unclear. CDR3 length: 11 residues. Trimming pared 1 base from V and 4 bases from J, leaving 4 bases between. Germline CDR1 and CDR2: GTSNPN and SVGIG (reference sequence). The CDR3 region has the DNA TGTGCCTGGAGTGATCCCTATGGCTACACCTTC. It encodes CAWSDPYGYTF.

The chain links TRBV7-9 to TRBJ2-5; 10 bases are shared with TRBD1. The closer fit of TRBJ2-7 to the DNA end suggests the J call may be wrong. This CDR3 is 13 amino acids long. Germline V lookup: CDR1 SEHNR, CDR2 FQNEAQ (reference sequence). The DNA of the CDR3 is TGTGCCAGCAGGACAGGGGGCGCATCCGAGCAGTACTTC. It codes for CASRTGGASEQYF.

The V call is TRBV10-3, the J call TRBJ1-5; 8 nucleotides align to TRBD1. The V segment lost 6 bases and the J segment 4 bases; nucleotides outside the gene matches: 8. Per the germline V gene, CDR1 is ENHRY and CDR2 is SYGVKD. CDR3 length equals 15 residues. The CDR3: CAISPDRVGNQPQHF. The CDR3 DNA sequence: TGTGCCATCAGCCCGGACAGGGTAGGGAATCAGCCCCAGCATTTT.

V gene TRBV29-1 combines with J gene TRBJ2-5; D call uncertain. The V and J ends lost 2 bases and 1 base respectively, with 5 bases between them. The germline CDR1 and CDR2 sequences are SQVTM and ANQGSEA. This CDR3 is built from 12 residues. The CDR3 DNA is TGCAGCGTTGAAAAAGGCCAAGAGACCCAGTACTTC. Its protein is CSVEKGQETQYF.

The gene calls are TRBV9 and TRBJ2-1; either TRBD1 or TRBD2 may supply D (5 bases each). The CDR3 length is 13 residues. V was trimmed by 1 base and J by 5 bases, leaving 7 bases between them. Germline lookup yields CDR1 SGDLS and CDR2 YYNGEE. The chain's CDR3 is CASSVLGDNEQFF. Written as DNA, the CDR3 is TGTGCCAGCAGCGTACTGGGGGACAATGAGCAGTTCTTC.

The V gene is TRBV14, the J gene TRBJ2-3; D gene unclear. CDR3 length: 15 amino acids. Trimming took off 5 bases at V and 0 bases at J, with 12 bases between the two ends. From germline, CDR1 is SGHDN and CDR2 FVKESK. The CDR3 region is CASSSLRGSTDTQYF. In DNA, the CDR3 is TGTGCCAGCAGCTCCCTTCGCGGAAGCACAGATACGCAGTATTTT. Combining the CDR3 with reference TRBV14 and TRBJ2-3 gives the whole variable domain EAGVTQFPSHSVIEKGQTVTLRCDPISGHDNLYWYRRVMGKEIKFLLHFVKESKQDESGMPNNRFLAERTGGTYSTLKVQPAELEDSGVYFCASSSLRGSTDTQYFGPGTRLTVL.

The CDR3 reads CASSIAGTPQNYGYTF. CDR3 nucleotide sequence: TGTGCCAGTAGTATAGCTGGGACACCTCAAAACTATGGCTACACCTTC. This chain links TRBV19 with TRBJ1-2; possible D gene TRBD1, 6 bases. The CDR3 is 16 residues long. Trimming pared 1 base from V and 2 bases from J, leaving 14 bases between. The germline V gene encodes CDR1 LNHDA and CDR2 SQIVND (reference sequence). The variable domain in full, completed from reference TRBV19 and TRBJ1-2, reads DGGITQSPKYLFRKEGQNVTLSCEQNLNHDAMYWYRQDPGQGLRLIYYSQIVNDFQKGDIAEGYSVSREKKESFPLTVTSAQKNPTAFYLCASSIAGTPQNYGYTFGSGTRLTVV.

The table lists this clone with a count of one. The CDR3 nucleotides read TGTGCCAGCAGTGAAGCGCTTCTTTTGTGGAGGGAGACCCAGTACTTC. It codes for CASSEALLLWRETQYF. V and J are TRBV2 and TRBJ2-5; D is possibly TRBD2 (5 bases). V was trimmed by 0 bases and J by 5 bases, leaving 16 bases between them. Germline CDR1 is SNHLY and CDR2 is FYNNEI. CDR3 length equals 16 residues.

This clone has only a few counts. The V gene is TRBV6-1, the J gene TRBJ1-5; unclear D gene. Looked up from germline, CDR1 is MNHNS and CDR2 is SASEGT. CDR3 length: 11 residues. V lost 6 bases, J lost 7 bases, and 7 bases lay in between. The CDR3, as DNA: TGTGCCAGCAGAAAGGACCAGCCCCAGCATTTT. Translation: CASRKDQPQHF.

The rearrangement uses TRBV27 and TRBJ2-3; TRBD1 is a possible D gene (6 bases). V was shortened by 3 bases and J by 2 bases, with 9 bases between the two germline ends. Germline lookup yields CDR1 MNHEY and CDR2 SMNVEV (reference sequence). This CDR3 spans 14 amino acids. The CDR3 reads CASSFQGYTDTQYF. CDR3 nucleotides: TGTGCCAGCAGTTTTCAGGGGTACACAGATACGCAGTATTTT.

V usage is TRBV5-4 and J usage is TRBJ2-2; D ambiguous. V was clipped by 2 bases and J by 3 bases, with 5 bases between them. CDR1 is SGHNT, CDR2 YYREEE, per germline (reference sequence). This CDR3 is built from 13 residues. The CDR3 DNA reads TGTGCCAGCAGCTTATTGGACACCGGGGAGCTGTTTTTT. Amino acid sequence: CASSLLDTGELFF.

V gene TRBV30 combines with J gene TRBJ1-1; tentatively, D is TRBD1 (6 bases). The CDR3 runs to 14 residues. Between the trimmed V and J ends, which lost 0 bases and 1 base, there was a span of 9 bases. The germline gives CDR1 GTSNPN, CDR2 SVGIG (reference sequence). CDR3 region: CAWSVQQGNTEAFF. Here the CDR3 DNA reads TGTGCCTGGAGTGTACAACAGGGGAACACTGAAGCTTTCTTT. Filled out from reference TRBV30 and TRBJ1-1, the complete variable domain reads SQTIHQWPATLVQPVGSPLSLECTVEGTSNPNLYWYRQAAGRGLQLLFYSVGIGQISSEVPQNLSASRPQDRQFILSSKKLLLSDSGFYLCAWSVQQGNTEAFFGQGTRLTVV.

V gene TRBV6-5 combines with J gene TRBJ2-5; possible D gene TRBD1, 5 bases. CDR1 MNHEY and CDR2 SVGAGI come from the germline V gene. The CDR3 totals 16 residues. V was clipped by 2 bases and J by 0 bases, with 13 bases between them. CDR3 nucleotide sequence: TGTGCCAGCAGTTACAGGTCCTCAGGGTACCAAGAGACCCAGTACTTC. Protein: CASSYRSSGYQETQYF.